This T cell receptor (beta chain) was recovered during a study of tumor and adjacent non-tumor tissue in lung cancer. Study in general: Aged about 30 to 76 years, patients included 9 to 11 men and five or six women with stage I to III disease. Some 4.2 million productive TCRbeta reads were obtained per sample on average.

This CDR3 region has 11 residues. CDR1 MDHEN and CDR2 SYDVKM come from the germline V gene. Study results and caveats: Tumor repertoires had a smaller top 100 clone share than normal lung.

RNA was extracted from bulk tissue without any cell sorting. More than 3 cm separated this lung sample from the edge of the tumor. Donors were chemotherapy-naive, newly diagnosed lung cancer surgical patients in China, August–late 2014. To note about this clonotype: Its antigen is still unknown.

A modified ARM-PCR protocol with three rounds of nested PCR amplified TCRbeta. TCRdb analysed the multiplex PCR reads with MiXCR anew, one entry per CDR3 protein. The data show about 86,000 distinct CDR3 sequences, around 76% seen once. The specimen was distant non-tumor lung tissue. The chain recombines TRBV28 with TRBJ1-5; no clear D. The sequence was obtained from a woman between 45 and 65 years old with non-small cell lung cancer. CDR3 sequence (DNA): TGTGCAAGTCCCATAATGGGTCCCCAGCATTTT. Encoded protein: CASPIMGPQHF. The entire variable domain, with the rest obtained from reference TRBV28 and TRBJ1-5, is as follows: DVKVTQSSRYLVKRTGEKVFLECVQDMDHENMFWYRQDPGLGLRLIYFSYDVKMKEKGDIPEGYSVSREKKERFSLILESASTNQTSMYLCASPIMGPQHFGDGTRLSIL.